This entry lists 3 T cell receptor beta chains sequenced from one sample in a study of T cells in narcolepsy. Measured with immunoSEQ multiplex PCR; TCRdb has only the in-frame clones, and not every one. This table holds tens of thousands of clones, roughly 64% found once. The sequenced sample consisted of memory (CD45RA-) CD4+ T cells from blood. These receptor sequences come from a human donor in good health.

This chain uses TRBV5-4 with TRBJ2-7; the D gene is possibly TRBD1 (5 bases). The germline V and J ends were trimmed by 4 bases and 1 base, with 12 bases remaining between them. CDR3 length: 14 amino acids. The germline V gene has CDR1 SGHNT and CDR2 YYREEE (reference sequence). CDR3 DNA: TGTGCCAGCAGCCCAGACAGACTTTCCTACGAGCAGTACTTC. This translates into CASSPDRLSYEQYF.

J is TRBJ2-4 and V is TRBV25-1; D ambiguous. The ends were cut back, 4 bases at V and 3 bases at J, with 1 base in the middle. Germline loops: CDR1 MGHDK, CDR2 SYGVNS. This CDR3 region has 11 residues. CDR3 coding DNA: TGTGCCAGCAGTGGCAAAAACATTCAGTACTTC. Translating it yields CASSGKNIQYF. Drawing the rest from reference TRBV25-1 and TRBJ2-4, the complete variable domain is EADIYQTPRYLVIGTGKKITLECSQTMGHDKMYWYQQDPGMELHLIHYSYGVNSTEKGDLSSESTVSRIRTEHFPLTLESARPSHTSQYLCASSGKNIQYFGAGTRLSVL.

This clone has only a few counts. V is TRBV4-3 and J is TRBJ2-6; 9 bases map to TRBD1. This CDR3 spans 19 amino acids. In germline, CDR1 is LGHNA, CDR2 YSLEER. The J segment lost 0 bases and the V segment lost 0 bases, leaving 6 bases of the junction unmatched. The DNA for the CDR3 is TGCGCCAGCAGCCAAGATCTAGGACAGGGGAGCTCTGGGGCCAACGTCCTGACTTTC. This sequence encodes CASSQDLGQGSSGANVLTF.